The entry that follows covers one TCR beta chain sequence. This record comes from a study of cytomegalovirus exposure and HLA in healthy donors. This CDR3 is built from 13 residues. Trimming pared 2 bases from V and 6 bases from J, leaving 11 bases between. CDR1 SGHRS and CDR2 YFSETQ come from the germline V gene. Using immunoSEQ multiplex PCR, the repertoire was profiled, and TCRdb retains in-frame clones only, with some absent. The data show some 240,000 clones, more than 75% seen once. The sample comprised PBMCs. The chain employs TRBV5-1 and TRBJ1-2, with D possibly matching TRBD1 (5 bases). The TCR sequence derives from a young woman in good health and CMV-seropositive. CDR3 sequence reads: CASSFVGTDGYTF. Here the CDR3 DNA reads TGCGCCAGCAGCTTTGTTGGGACTGATGGCTACACCTTC. Based on the CDR3 plus reference TRBV5-1 and TRBJ1-2, the full variable domain is KAGVTQTPRYLIKTRGQQVTLSCSPISGHRSVSWYQQTPGQGLQFLFEYFSETQRNKGNFPGRFSGRQFSNSRSEMNVSTLELGDSALYLCASSFVGTDGYTFGSGTRLTVV.